The 17 T cell receptor beta chains given below trace back to one sample, sequenced in a study of cytomegalovirus exposure and HLA in healthy donors. The primer mix had 60 Vbeta and 13 Jbeta primers. Produced via immunoSEQ multiplex PCR; TCRdb's table is partial and in-frame only. Of 65,000 to 90,000 clones in the sample, over 60% were seen once. Material: PBMCs. These receptors were collected from a man aged 35 to 55 in good health and CMV-seronegative.

The V and J genes are TRBV27 and TRBJ1-1; D not resolved. Germline lookup yields CDR1 MNHEY and CDR2 SMNVEV (reference sequence). V lost 0 bases, J lost 7 bases, and 9 bases lay in between. The CDR3 contains 13 residues. The CDR3 region has the DNA TGTGCCAGCAGTTTATCCCCCCGGGTTGAAGCTTTCTTT. Translating gives CASSLSPRVEAFF.

The chain recombines TRBV6-5 with TRBJ2-7; 8 bases align to TRBD1. This CDR3 is built from 14 residues. V shed 6 bases and J 3 bases; nucleotides not matched to a gene: 7. Looked up from germline, CDR1 is MNHEY and CDR2 is SVGAGI. The CDR3 region has the DNA TGTGCCAGCAGCCCCGGGACAGGCCACTACGAGCAGTACTTC. Its protein is CASSPGTGHYEQYF.

J is TRBJ2-3 and V is TRBV30; D is unclear. Germline CDR1 reads GTSNPN; CDR2 reads SVGIG (reference sequence). This CDR3 is 11 amino acids long. Between the trimmed V and J ends, which lost 2 bases and 7 bases, there was a span of 7 bases. CDR3 region: CAWSPQNTQYF. In nucleotides, the CDR3 is TGTGCCTGGAGTCCACAAAATACGCAGTATTTT.

This sequence joins TRBV23-1 and TRBJ1-2, with D possibly matching TRBD1 (5 bases). TRBV23-1 is noted as an ORF with a role that remains uncertain. CDR3 size: 15 residues. V gave up 8 bases and J gave up 8 bases, with 24 bases separating them. The CDR3 here is CASSVVGQGLSGYTF. The CDR3 nucleotides are TGCGCCAGCTCTGTGGTCGGGCAGGGTCTTAGCGGCTACACCTTC.

The genes are TRBV6-4 and TRBJ2-3; TRBD1 matches at 7 bases. J lost 1 base, V lost 5 bases, and 6 bases had no gene match. Germline CDR1 reads MRHNA; CDR2 reads SNTAGT. The CDR3 loop spans 15 amino acids. The CDR3 DNA reads TGTGCCAGCAGTAGACAGGGTTTTGGCACAGATACGCAGTATTTT. Its translation: CASSRQGFGTDTQYF.

The CDR3 reads CASTRGQGSTEAFF. CDR3 DNA: TGTGCCAGCACCAGGGGGCAGGGGAGCACTGAAGCTTTCTTT. The gene calls are TRBV2 and TRBJ1-1; TRBD1 matches at 8 bases. The CDR3 consists of 14 residues. The trim removed 7 bases at V and 4 bases at J, leaving 8 bases unmatched. Germline V gene data show CDR1 as SNHLY and CDR2 as FYNNEI.

The rearrangement uses TRBV27 and TRBJ2-1, with TRBD2 identical over 7 bases. V lost 2 bases and J lost 4; bases outside the gene matches: 2. The CDR3 contains 14 residues. CDR1 is MNHEY, CDR2 SMNVEV, per germline (reference sequence). The CDR3 here is CASSLGGLYNEQFF. Here the CDR3 DNA reads TGTGCCAGCAGTTTAGGGGGACTATACAATGAGCAGTTCTTC.

The V call is TRBV15, the J call TRBJ1-1, with unresolved D. Germline V CDR1 and CDR2: LNHNV, YYDKDF (reference sequence). Trimming removed 4 bases from V and 0 bases from J, with 12 bases in between. This CDR3 has 15 amino acids. CDR3: CATSNSVFMNTEAFF. The CDR3 region has the DNA TGTGCCACCAGCAATTCAGTGTTCATGAACACTGAAGCTTTCTTT.

The rearrangement uses TRBV10-3 and TRBJ2-3; D is undetermined. CDR3 length equals 12 residues. Trimming removed 7 bases from V and 6 bases from J, with 11 bases in between. CDR1 is ENHRY, CDR2 SYGVKD, per germline. The CDR3 is CAITAPGDTQYF. CDR3 coding DNA: TGTGCCATCACTGCTCCCGGGGATACGCAGTATTTT.

The chain employs TRBV18 and TRBJ1-4, with D unresolved. V lost 1 base and J 4 bases, leaving 4 bases between the germline ends. CDR3 length equals 13 residues. Germline loops: CDR1 KGHSH, CDR2 LQKENI. As DNA, the CDR3 is TGTGCCAGCTCACCACAGAGTAATGAAAAACTGTTTTTT. This sequence encodes CASSPQSNEKLFF.

This clone was seen a single time. The rearrangement links TRBV7-2 to TRBJ1-2; no clear D gene. With 1 base removed from V and 4 bases from J, the gap between germline ends came to 4 bases. The CDR3 length is 12 residues. The germline gives CDR1 SGHTA, CDR2 FQGNSA. CDR3 bases: TGTGCCAGCAGCTTAGACGGCTATGGCTACACCTTC. It is translated as CASSLDGYGYTF.

The chain employs TRBV7-3 and TRBJ2-5; 11 bases are a match to TRBD1. CDR3 length equals 13 residues. The J segment lost 1 base and the V segment lost 8 bases, leaving 0 bases of the junction unmatched. Germline CDR1 is SGHTA and CDR2 is FQGTGA. The CDR3 region has the DNA TGTGCCAGCGGACAGGGGGCCCAAGAGACCCAGTACTTC. Encoded protein: CASGQGAQETQYF.

The V and J genes are TRBV6-1 and TRBJ1-2, with 7 bases matching TRBD1. Germline CDR1 and CDR2: MNHNS and SASEGT. The ends lost 5 bases at V and 4 bases at J; junction bases unmatched: 7. This CDR3 is built from 14 residues. DNA for the CDR3: TGTGCCAGCAGTACCGGGACAGATAGCTATGGCTACACCTTC. This sequence encodes CASSTGTDSYGYTF.

This chain joins TRBV9 and TRBJ2-7; TRBD2 matches at 9 bases. CDR1 SGDLS and CDR2 YYNGEE come from the germline V gene. CDR3 length: 15 residues. Losses at the gene ends were 0 bases for V and 3 bases for J; bases not matched to a gene: 4. The CDR3 loop is CASSVGGGGNYEQYF. CDR3 nucleotide sequence: TGTGCCAGCAGCGTAGGCGGGGGGGGTAACTACGAGCAGTACTTC.

The chain combines TRBV4-2 with TRBJ1-5, with D possibly matching TRBD1 (5 bases). The CDR3 covers 16 residues. The germline V gene has CDR1 LGHNA and CDR2 YNFKEQ. Trimming took 2 bases from V and 5 from J, leaving 16 bases between them. CDR3 coding DNA: TGTGCCAGCAGCCAACCCGGGGGTCCAGGCGATCAGCCCCAGCATTTT. Translated, it gives CASSQPGGPGDQPQHF.

The rearrangement links TRBV5-6 to TRBJ1-5; D ambiguous. Germline V gene data show CDR1 as SGHDT and CDR2 as YYEEEE. The CDR3 is 14 amino acids. The ends were cut back, 0 bases at V and 4 bases at J, with 8 bases in the middle. In DNA, the CDR3 is TGTGCCAGCAGCTTGGGCTCGGGGAATCAGCCCCAGCATTTT. The encoded protein is CASSLGSGNQPQHF.

The V and J genes are TRBV5-1 and TRBJ1-4; unclear D gene. This CDR3 has 14 amino acids. Trimming removed 2 bases at V and 3 bases at J, with 8 bases between. Germline CDR1 SGHRS, CDR2 YFSETQ. The CDR3 is CASSFGVANEKLFF. DNA of the CDR3: TGCGCCAGCAGCTTCGGGGTGGCTAATGAAAAACTGTTTTTT.